These T cell receptor beta chains were read from a single sample in a study of response to subunit inactivated influenza vaccine. Each CDR3 protein gets one entry after TCRdb re-called the RT-PCR reads with MiXCR. The sample lists approximately 310,000 distinct CDR3 sequences, just over 20% occurring once. The sample here was PBMCs from blood, taken about 20 months after vaccination. The receptor source for this set is a man aged 50 to 75 who received an inactivated influenza vaccine. The CDR3 runs from the conserved cysteine through the conserved F or W. The order of the fields is V gene, clone size, J gene, CDR3 protein. The size entry is marked missing in some rows and otherwise reads once, few, many or a size class.

TRBV3-1	once	TRBJ2-1	CASSQVALAGVVRSSYNEQFF
TRBV12-3/TRBV12-4	NA	TRBJ2-1	CASSETRISPLFF
TRBV10-3	many	TRBJ1-2	CAISPRGPDYGYTF
TRBV10-3	NA	TRBJ1-1	CAISEGRGLNTEAFF
TRBV6-2/TRBV6-3	NA	TRBJ2-7	CASSYRGETVSSYEQYF
TRBV5-1	many	TRBJ1-1	CASRPRQGKGTEAFF
TRBV27	few	TRBJ2-2	CASSLRGVNTGELFF
TRBV2	NA	TRBJ1-6	CASSRLSPLHF
TRBV6-1	many	TRBJ1-6	CASSERDTGYSPLHF
TRBV12-3/TRBV12-4	NA	TRBJ1-2	CASRPAGATNYGYTF
TRBV12-3/TRBV12-4	NA	TRBJ1-1	CASSLWGQQNTEAFF
TRBV28	NA	TRBJ1-5	CASSADWANQPQHF
TRBV5-1	NA	TRBJ2-1	CASSLAGTLTYNEQFF
TRBV30	NA	TRBJ2-1	CAWSRTSVRNEQFF
TRBV19	NA	TRBJ1-5	CASSIASGQGQPQHF
TRBV5-1	NA	TRBJ2-1	CASRGGELHNEQFF
TRBV5-1	few	TRBJ1-3	CASSLNPGLGNTIYF
TRBV4-3	many	TRBJ1-5	CASSRSSLGQPQHF
TRBV12-3/TRBV12-4	few	TRBJ1-1	CASMLTGTEAFF
TRBV7-8	few	TRBJ1-5	CASSPLSRGNQPQHF
TRBV7-9	few	TRBJ2-1	CASSYRSRGGNEQFF
TRBV12-3/TRBV12-4	NA	TRBJ2-1	CASKLTSGPYNEQFF